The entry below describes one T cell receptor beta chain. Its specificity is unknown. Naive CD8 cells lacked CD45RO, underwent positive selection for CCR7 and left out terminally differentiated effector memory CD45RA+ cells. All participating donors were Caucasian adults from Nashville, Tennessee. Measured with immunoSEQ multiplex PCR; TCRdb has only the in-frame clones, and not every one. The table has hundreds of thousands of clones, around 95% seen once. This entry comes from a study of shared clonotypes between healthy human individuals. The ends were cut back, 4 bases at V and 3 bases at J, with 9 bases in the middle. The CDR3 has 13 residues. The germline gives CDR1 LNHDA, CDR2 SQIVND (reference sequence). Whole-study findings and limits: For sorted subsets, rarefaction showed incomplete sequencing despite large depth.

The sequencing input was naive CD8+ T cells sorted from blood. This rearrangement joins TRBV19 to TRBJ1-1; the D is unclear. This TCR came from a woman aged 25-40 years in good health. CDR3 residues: CASSSTGYTEAFF. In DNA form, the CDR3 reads TGTGCCAGTAGTAGTACGGGATACACTGAAGCTTTCTTT.